One sample yielded the 10 T cell receptor beta chains listed below, sequenced in a study of T cell repertoires in cytomegalovirus infection. Using its own MiXCR run on the reads, TCRdb lists one record per CDR3 protein. The sample includes about 770,000 distinct CDR3 sequences, almost 30% of them seen just once. Their antigens remain unidentified. The sample consisted of cultured CD8+ T cells from PBMCs, taken from culture after CMV antigen stimulation. All receptors derive from a human donor in good health (CMV status not recorded). Some clones in this sample may be carry-over from other donors' samples.

This clonotype appeared once. V usage is TRBV20-1 and J usage is TRBJ1-1, with D uncertain. V lost 3 bases to trimming and J lost 4 bases, with 18 bases between them. The germline V gene has CDR1 DFQATT and CDR2 SNEGSKA (reference sequence). The CDR3 has 15 residues. In DNA, the CDR3 is TGCAGTGCTAGGGCGACTGAGGGTGAGAGCACTGAAGCTTTCTTT. It translates to CSARATEGESTEAFF.

This chain links TRBV7-3 with TRBJ2-2, with D possibly being TRBD2 (5 bases). V dropped 2 bases and J dropped 0 bases, with 10 bases sitting between them. CDR1 is SGHTA and CDR2 is FQGTGA in the germline V gene. The CDR3 contains 16 residues. The CDR3 DNA sequence: TGTGCCAGCAGCTTACCGGGATCCGCGAACACCGGGGAGCTGTTTTTT. The encoded protein is CASSLPGSANTGELFF.

This clonotype showed up just a few times. The chain recombines TRBV4-3 with TRBJ2-6; 9 bases align to TRBD2. Germline V gene data show CDR1 as LGHNA and CDR2 as YSLEER. V shed 4 bases and J 12 bases; nucleotides not matched to a gene: 13. The CDR3 runs to 16 residues. For the CDR3, the DNA is TGCGCCAGCAGCCCGGAACTAGCGGGCCCAATCGCCGTCCTGACTTTC. This translates into CASSPELAGPIAVLTF.

This clonotype has a count of ten or more. V gene TRBV7-6 combines with J gene TRBJ2-2, with 10 bases aligning to TRBD2. Trimming cost V 4 bases and J 4 bases; bases outside gene matches: 6. The CDR3 loop spans 16 amino acids. Germline V gene sequence: CDR1 SGHVS, CDR2 FNYEAQ. CDR3 coding DNA: TGTGCCAGCAGCTCAGCGGGGGGGCCGCCCACCGGGGAGCTGTTTTTT. Its translation is CASSSAGGPPTGELFF.

This clonotype was counted at least ten times. The chain joins TRBV7-8 to TRBJ2-3; D unresolved. In germline, CDR1 is SGHVS, CDR2 FQNEAQ. V was trimmed by 5 bases and J by 1 base, leaving 10 bases between them. The CDR3 consists of 14 residues. The DNA of the CDR3 is TGTGCCAGCAGCGCCTTTGGGGGCACAGATACGCAGTATTTT. Translated: CASSAFGGTDTQYF.

This clonotype was recorded at least ten times. The J gene is TRBJ1-5, the V gene TRBV19; D is undetermined. The CDR3 sequence is 14 residues long. CDR1 and CDR2 (germline): LNHDA, SQIVND (reference sequence). With 9 bases removed from V and 0 bases from J, the gap between germline ends came to 12 bases. Here the CDR3 reads CASSIAGSNQPQHF. CDR3 in DNA: TGTGCCAGCTCCATAGCTGGTAGCAATCAGCCCCAGCATTTT.

The V gene is TRBV20-1, the J gene TRBJ1-2; 7 bases agree with TRBD1. CDR1 DFQATT and CDR2 SNEGSKA come from the germline V gene (reference sequence). The CDR3 contains 18 residues. Losses at the gene ends were 2 bases for V and 8 bases for J; bases not matched to a gene: 23. The chain's CDR3 is CSARMVFTGDEGGRGYTF. Written as DNA, the CDR3 is TGCAGTGCTAGAATGGTTTTTACAGGGGACGAAGGGGGACGGGGCTACACCTTC.

V is TRBV28 and J is TRBJ2-7; D may match TRBD1 or TRBD2 (5 bases each). V lost 5 bases to trimming and J lost 5 bases, with 10 bases between them. Per the germline V gene, CDR1 is MDHEN and CDR2 is SYDVKM. CDR3 length equals 12 residues. In DNA form, the CDR3 reads TGTGCCAGCAGTAGGGACCTCCACGAGCAGTACGTC. Translating it yields CASSRDLHEQYV.

This sequence joins TRBV27 and TRBJ2-5; weak D call: TRBD1 (6 bases). CDR3 length equals 16 residues. V was pared by 4 bases and J by 2 bases, with 17 bases between. CDR1 and CDR2 (germline): MNHEY, SMNVEV (reference sequence). CDR3 sequence (DNA): TGTGCCAGCAGTTGGTCGGCAGGGGAGCGGCAAGAGACCCAGTACTTC. Its translation: CASSWSAGERQETQYF.

This rearrangement joins TRBV7-9 to TRBJ1-1; D remains unclear. The CDR3 length is 17 residues. Germline V lookup: CDR1 SEHNR, CDR2 FQNEAQ (reference sequence). The V end was cut by 3 bases, the J end by 2 bases, with 19 bases between. The DNA for the CDR3 is TGTGCCAGCAGCTTTATTAGGCCAACCCTACTAAACACTGAAGCTTTCTTT. This sequence encodes CASSFIRPTLLNTEAFF.